These T cell receptor beta chains were read from a single sample in a study of identical twins. TCRdb re-derived calls from the 5' RACE reads in MiXCR, one entry per CDR3 protein. The sample holds 450,000 to 500,000 distinct CDR3 sequences; approximately 14% are singletons and the top ten take approximately 0.98%. Separately, the same data were catalogued under a study of yellow fever vaccine responses in identical twins.

The sample consisted of CD4+ T cells sorted from blood. These receptors all stem from a woman aged 18-30 years in good health. Each CDR3 is given with its conserved first and last residue. D genes are given only for firm matches. Where a row states a size, it is once, few, many or the class of an expanded clone; other rows omit it.

v_gene	j_gene	abundance	d_gene	CDR3aa	CDR3nt
TRBV5-1	TRBJ2-3	.	.	CASSSSQTPTDTQYF	TGCGCCAGCAGCTCCTCTCAAACACCCACAGATACGCAGTATTTT
TRBV20-1	TRBJ2-3	.	.	CSVIPGHLGFDTQYF	TGCAGTGTAATACCGGGGCACCTGGGTTTCGATACGCAGTATTTT
TRBV3-1	TRBJ2-1	.	.	CATCQDLRTTNEQFF	TGTGCCACCTGCCAAGATCTTCGGACGACGAATGAGCAGTTCTTC
TRBV5-6	TRBJ2-3	.	.	CASLPALSVDTQYF	TGTGCCAGCCTCCCGGCCCTCTCGGTTGATACGCAGTATTTT
TRBV7-8	TRBJ1-5	few	TRBD1	CASSRIRPGGGQPQHF	TGTGCCAGCAGCCGCATACGTCCAGGGGGCGGTCAGCCCCAGCATTTT
TRBV10-3	TRBJ2-3	few	.	CAISWRGTQYF	TGTGCCATCAGCTGGCGGGGCACGCAGTATTTT
TRBV15	TRBJ2-7	.	.	CATSRERISSYEQYF	TGTGCCACCAGCAGAGAGCGGATTAGCTCCTACGAGCAGTACTTC
TRBV20-1	TRBJ2-7	few	.	CSARDRLGLPYEQYF	TGCAGTGCTAGAGATCGGTTGGGGCTCCCCTACGAGCAGTACTTC
TRBV29-1	TRBJ2-7	few	TRBD2	CSVDGGGPPYEQYF	TGCAGCGTTGATGGCGGGGGGCCCCCCTACGAGCAGTACTTC
TRBV4-3	TRBJ2-3	few	TRBD2	CASSRGGSGITDTQYF	TGCGCCAGCAGCCGGGGGGGATCGGGCATCACAGATACGCAGTATTTT
TRBV19	TRBJ2-1	.	.	CASSYLGGTYNEQFF	TGTGCCAGTAGTTACCTGGGGGGTACCTACAATGAGCAGTTCTTC
TRBV5-1	TRBJ2-5	.	TRBD1	CASSLLTGMSRETQYF	TGCGCCAGCAGCCTGCTGACAGGGATGAGTAGGGAGACCCAGTACTTC
TRBV7-9	TRBJ1-4	few	.	CASSLAGTTTNEKLFF	TGTGCCAGCAGCTTAGCAGGGACAACAACTAATGAAAAACTGTTTTTT
TRBV6-1	TRBJ2-7	.	TRBD1	CASSGDRGGKQYF	TGTGCCAGCAGTGGGGACAGGGGCGGGAAGCAGTACTTC
TRBV5-1	TRBJ2-4	.	TRBD2	CASSSGLAGDVGDIQYF	TGCGCCAGCAGCTCGGGGCTAGCGGGGGACGTGGGGGACATTCAGTACTTC
TRBV5-1	TRBJ1-3	few	TRBD1	CASSQRGQGASGNTIYF	TGCGCCAGCAGCCAGAGGGGACAGGGGGCTAGTGGAAACACCATATATTTT
TRBV7-2	TRBJ2-1	.	.	CASSSDWDSYNEQFF	TGTGCCAGCAGCTCGGACTGGGACTCCTACAATGAGCAGTTCTTC
TRBV24-1	TRBJ2-2	many	.	CATSDLVRNTGELFF	TGTGCCACCAGTGATTTGGTTAGGAACACCGGGGAGCTGTTTTTT
TRBV28	TRBJ2-6	.	.	CASRGVGAGANVLTF	TGTGCCAGCAGGGGGGTGGGGGCTGGGGCCAACGTCCTGACTTTC
TRBV11-2	TRBJ2-1	.	TRBD1	CASSLAGRGQGGYNEQFF	TGTGCCAGCAGCTTAGCTGGGCGGGGACAGGGGGGTTACAATGAGCAGTTCTTC
TRBV11-2	TRBJ2-7	.	TRBD2	CASSVPGTRAGEQYF	TGTGCCAGCAGCGTACCCGGGACTAGGGCCGGGGAGCAGTACTTC
TRBV20-1	TRBJ2-7	.	.	CSATQDSYEQYF	TGCAGTGCTACCCAGGACTCATACGAGCAGTACTTC
TRBV12-3/TRBV12-4	TRBJ2-7	few	TRBD2	CASSLAGGPEEQYF	TGTGCCAGCAGTTTGGCGGGAGGGCCTGAGGAGCAGTACTTC
TRBV6-1	TRBJ2-4	few	TRBD1	CASSRRTGLAKNIQYF	TGTGCCAGCAGTCGGCGGACAGGTCTAGCCAAAAACATTCAGTACTTC
TRBV5-1	TRBJ2-2	.	.	CASSLSVQTNTGELFF	TGCGCCAGCAGCCTCAGCGTACAGACGAACACCGGGGAGCTGTTTTTT
TRBV12-3/TRBV12-4	TRBJ1-4	few	.	CASSLGASGGYEKLFF	TGTGCCAGCAGTTTAGGGGCATCGGGGGGATATGAAAAACTGTTTTTT
TRBV29-1	TRBJ2-1	few	TRBD2	CSVGFTSGSFNEQFF	TGCAGCGTCGGATTTACTAGCGGGAGTTTCAATGAGCAGTTCTTC
TRBV2	TRBJ2-1	many	TRBD2	CASKAGGYNEQFF	TGTGCCAGCAAAGCGGGAGGTTACAATGAGCAGTTCTTC
TRBV7-9	TRBJ2-5	.	.	CASSLEKGKAQETQYF	TGTGCCAGCAGCTTAGAGAAGGGGAAAGCGCAAGAGACCCAGTACTTC
TRBV6-4	TRBJ2-1	many	.	CASSGQRASYNEQFF	TGTGCCAGTTCCGGACAGCGGGCGTCCTACAATGAGCAGTTCTTC
TRBV6-2/TRBV6-3	TRBJ1-2	.	.	CASSGRTFYGYTF	TGTGCCAGCAGTGGCAGAACTTTCTATGGCTACACCTTC
TRBV5-4	TRBJ2-7	.	.	CASSRDQYEQYF	TGTGCCAGCAGCCGGGACCAGTACGAGCAGTACTTC
TRBV11-2	TRBJ2-5	few	TRBD2	CASSSGTSGNQETQYF	TGTGCCAGCAGCTCCGGGACTAGCGGAAACCAAGAGACCCAGTACTTC
TRBV29-1	TRBJ2-2	many	TRBD2	CSVRTSANTGELFF	TGCAGCGTTCGGACTAGCGCGAACACCGGGGAGCTGTTTTTT
TRBV7-3	TRBJ2-2	few	TRBD2	CASSLAGGANTGELFF	TGTGCCAGCAGCTTAGCGGGGGGGGCGAACACCGGGGAGCTGTTTTTT
TRBV12-3/TRBV12-4	TRBJ1-1	many	.	CASSLRRENTEAFF	TGTGCCAGCAGTTTACGGCGGGAGAACACTGAAGCTTTCTTT
TRBV5-4	TRBJ2-5	few	.	CASSPDSATQYF	TGTGCCAGCAGCCCCGACTCCGCGACCCAGTACTTC
TRBV7-9	TRBJ2-3	many	TRBD1	CASSLRRLTGGADTQYF	TGTGCCAGCAGCTTACGTCGGTTGACAGGGGGCGCGGATACGCAGTATTTT
TRBV7-2	TRBJ2-2	few	TRBD2	CASSQSGRAVGELFF	TGTGCCAGCAGTCAAAGCGGGAGGGCGGTCGGGGAGCTGTTTTTT
TRBV7-2	TRBJ2-2	few	.	CASSLLGTTTGELFF	TGTGCCAGCAGCCTCCTTGGGACGACGACCGGGGAGCTGTTTTTT
TRBV20-1	TRBJ2-3	few	TRBD2	CSAHTGGSTDTQYF	TGCAGTGCTCACACGGGGGGGAGCACAGATACGCAGTATTTT
TRBV27	TRBJ2-3	.	.	CASSFWLPPKSTDTQYF	TGTGCCAGCAGTTTTTGGCTACCTCCGAAAAGCACAGATACGCAGTATTTT